The TCR beta chain described here comes from a study of T cell responses to AZD1222 COVID-19 vaccine. Overall study: It was second doses at about 4 or about 12 weeks that were pooled. Overall study findings and caveats: Most donors were white British and more were female, and clonal diversity was possibly underestimated. The study found vaccine-associated CD4 TCRs spanning spike, dominant at 160-218 and 743-854.

As concerns this clone: Its specificity is unknown.

Repertoires were generated with immunoSEQ multiplex PCR, while TCRdb's copy carries only in-frame clones and drops some. The data show roughly 86,000 clones, 75% to 90% seen once. Trimming shortened V by 4 bases and J by 4 bases, and 12 bases separated the two germline ends. Germline assignment: CDR1 SGDLS and CDR2 YYNGEE. The CDR3 extends over 13 amino acids. The sample was peripheral blood, taken on day 0 of AZD1222 vaccination. This TCR was recovered from an adult in good health. The chain is built from TRBV9 and TRBJ2-7, with D perhaps matching TRBD1 (5 bases). This chain's CDR3 is CASSPSTVYEQYF. The CDR3 DNA sequence: TGTGCCAGCAGCCCCTCGACAGTTTACGAGCAGTACTTC.